This TCR beta chain was captured by sequencing in a study of low-dose radiotherapy and immunotherapy resistance in tumors. Study background: Fractions of 0.5 Gy went to Cohort 1 every 2 weeks, totaling 6.5 Gy. Cohort 2's total reached 13 Gy over 26 weeks, at 1 Gy per fraction every two weeks. Intravenous administration to patients comprised nivolumab at 240 mg every two weeks and ipilimumab at 1 mg/kg every six weeks.

Gene-specific TRAV and TRBV primers were used for first-strand cDNA, covering alpha and beta chains. Both a constant-region primer and a V-primer adapter served to amplify TCRs across 15 to 20 PCR cycles. Each CDR3 protein gets one entry after TCRdb re-called the reads with MiXCR. The sample has 85,000 to 95,000 distinct CDR3 sequences; less than 25% are singletons. This clonotype was seen only a few times. A much larger clone differs by one base, so this may be a read error. Time point indicated: after trial treatment. Treatment meaning: LDRT plus nivolumab, ipilimumab, low-dose cyclophosphamide and aspirin (RACIN trial). The V end lost 7 bases, the J end lost 3 bases, and 21 bases lay between the germline ends. This CDR3 has 16 residues. Germline V gives CDR1 SQVTM, CDR2 ANQGSEA.

The source was PBMCs, collected after low-dose radiotherapy plus immunotherapy. The receptor's source is a female donor with ovarian cancer. The V gene is TRBV29-1, the J gene TRBJ2-2; D unresolved. The CDR3 spells CSGRPLEIWDTGELFF. For the CDR3, the DNA is TGCAGCGGGCGCCCCCTCGAGATCTGGGACACCGGGGAGCTGTTTTTT.